This T cell receptor (beta chain) was sequenced during a study of blood T cells in healthy people across ages. Study-level findings and limits: Per million T cells, TCR beta diversity dropped roughly linearly as age increased. Naive CD4+ cells and diversity were both higher in long-lived donors than in aged donors. Strong correlation was found linking TCR beta diversity to naive T cell percentage. Since the PBMCs were unsorted, naive and antigen-experienced cells could not be conclusively compared.

Sample-barcoded 5' priming and a J-beta primer mix drove a second PCR of roughly 7 to 11 cycles. TCRdb re-called the 5' RACE reads with MiXCR, one entry per CDR3 protein. Found here are roughly 1,500,000 distinct CDR3 sequences, about 35% of them singletons; the top ten hold 10% to 12%. Trimming took off 4 bases at V and 4 bases at J, with 4 bases between the two ends. The CDR3 covers 10 residues. Germline V gene sequence: CDR1 DFQATT, CDR2 SNEGSKA (reference sequence). This clonotype was seen only a few times. The antigen remains unidentified. The receptor comes from a woman in her thirties in good health. Input material: blood. The rearrangement uses TRBV20-1 and TRBJ1-2; D is uncertain. The DNA of the CDR3 is TGCAGTGCTATGGCCTATGGCTACACCTTC. It specifies CSAMAYGYTF.